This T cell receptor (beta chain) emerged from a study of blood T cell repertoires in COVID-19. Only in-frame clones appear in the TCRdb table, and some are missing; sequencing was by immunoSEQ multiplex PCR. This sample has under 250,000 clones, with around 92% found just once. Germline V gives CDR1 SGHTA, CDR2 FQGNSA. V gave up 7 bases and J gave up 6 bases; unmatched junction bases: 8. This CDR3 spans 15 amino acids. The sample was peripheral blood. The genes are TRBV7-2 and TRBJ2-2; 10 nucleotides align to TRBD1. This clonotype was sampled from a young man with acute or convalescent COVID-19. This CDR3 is CASTPGQGRAGELFF. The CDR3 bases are TGTGCCAGCACCCCGGGACAGGGGAGGGCCGGGGAGCTGTTTTTT. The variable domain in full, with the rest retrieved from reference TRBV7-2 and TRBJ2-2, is GAGVSQSPSNKVTEKGKDVELRCDPISGHTALYWYRQSLGQGLEFLIYFQGNSAPDKSGLPSDRFSAERTGGSVSTLTIQRTQQEDSAVYLCASTPGQGRAGELFFGEGSRLTVL.